The T cell receptor (beta chain) described here comes from a study of blood T cell repertoires in COVID-19. Libraries were prepared by immunoSEQ multiplex PCR; TCRdb keeps only in-frame clonotypes and omits some of them. The sample records some 100,000 clones, 65% to 90% being singletons. This CDR3 has 17 amino acids. V lost 3 bases and J lost 0; bases outside the gene matches: 9. Germline values: CDR1 SGHRS, CDR2 YFSETQ. The chain joins TRBV5-1 to TRBJ1-1; 9 bases match TRBD1. This clonotype was sampled from a woman between 50 and 59 years old who had recovered from COVID-19. Material for sequencing was PBMCs or T cells enriched from blood (not recorded which). CDR3 DNA sequence: TGCGCCAGCAGCTACCCAAAGGGACAGGGCGTGAACACTGAAGCTTTCTTT. It specifies CASSYPKGQGVNTEAFF. Full variable domain (missing parts from reference TRBV5-1 and TRBJ1-1): KAGVTQTPRYLIKTRGQQVTLSCSPISGHRSVSWYQQTPGQGLQFLFEYFSETQRNKGNFPGRFSGRQFSNSRSEMNVSTLELGDSALYLCASSYPKGQGVNTEAFFGQGTRLTVV.